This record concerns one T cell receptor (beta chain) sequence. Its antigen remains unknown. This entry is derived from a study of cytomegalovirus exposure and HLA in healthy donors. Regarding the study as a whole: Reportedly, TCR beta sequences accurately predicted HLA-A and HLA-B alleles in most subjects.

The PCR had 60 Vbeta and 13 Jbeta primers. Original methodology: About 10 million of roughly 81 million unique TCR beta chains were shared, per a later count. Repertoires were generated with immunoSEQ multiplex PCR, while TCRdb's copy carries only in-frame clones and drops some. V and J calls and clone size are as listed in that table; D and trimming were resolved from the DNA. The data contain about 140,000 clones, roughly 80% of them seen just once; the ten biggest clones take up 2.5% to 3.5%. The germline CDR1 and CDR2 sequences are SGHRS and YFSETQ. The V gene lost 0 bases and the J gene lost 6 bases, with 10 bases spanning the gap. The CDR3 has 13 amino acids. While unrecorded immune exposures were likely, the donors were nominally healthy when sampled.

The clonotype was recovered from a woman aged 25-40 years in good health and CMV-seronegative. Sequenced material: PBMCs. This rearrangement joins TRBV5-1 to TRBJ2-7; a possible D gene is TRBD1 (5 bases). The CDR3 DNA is TGCGCCAGCAGCTTGGCAGGGATCGGCGAGCAGTACTTC. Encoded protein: CASSLAGIGEQYF.